Below, 22 T cell receptor beta chains from the same sample are listed, as sequenced in a study of CXCR3-negative and CXCR3-positive naive CD8 T cells. Findings and limits, study-wide: Greater hydrophobicity was found in TRB CDR3s of CXCR3-positive naive cells than of CXCR3-negative naive cells.

Their antigens are not known. The libraries of TRB cDNA were constructed through 5' RACE using UMI labels. Reanalyzing the 5' RACE reads, TCRdb keeps one entry per CDR3 protein, without DNA. The listing contains under 6,000 distinct CDR3 sequences. What was sequenced was naive CXCR3+ CD8+ T cells from blood. Subset reported: CD45RO-CCR7+CD27+CD95- naive CD8+ T cells expressing CXCR3 (TNR3+). The source is a human donor in good health. Some clones in this sample may be carry-over from other donors' samples.

CDR3 amino acids: CAISESNTARNIQYF. The rearrangement links TRBV10-3 to TRBJ2-4. CDR1 and CDR2 from the germline V gene are ENHRY and SYGVKD. This CDR3 comprises 15 residues.

The CDR3 loop reads CSARDLVGHDTSNQPQHF. This chain joins TRBV20-1 and TRBJ1-5; no DNA is available, so the TRBD1 call from TCRdb remains unchecked. Germline V lookup: CDR1 DFQATT, CDR2 SNEGSKA (reference sequence). This CDR3 is 18 amino acids long.

The chain employs TRBV29-1 and TRBJ1-2; TCRdb's D call, TRBD1, is unchecked because there is no DNA. The CDR3 extends over 14 amino acids. Per germline, CDR1 SQVTM and CDR2 ANQGSEA. The CDR3 loop reads CSVDLPPDWNSYTF.

This clonotype ranks as medium-sized in terms of frequency. The rearrangement joins TRBV5-4 to TRBJ2-1; TCRdb selects TRBD2, and the lack of DNA leaves this call unchecked. The CDR3 sequence is 17 residues long. Germline CDR1 reads SGHNT; CDR2 reads YYREEE (reference sequence). The CDR3 loop is CASSFNQGLLLENEQFF.

Frequency places this clonotype as medium-sized. The V call is TRBV7-9, the J call TRBJ2-1; the TCRdb call, TRBD2, lacks DNA for checking. The CDR3 sequence is 13 residues long. CDR1 and CDR2 (germline): SEHNR, FQNEAQ (reference sequence). The CDR3 sequence: CASSLGTANEQFF.

Judged by frequency, this clonotype is medium-sized (0.01 to 0.1%). CDR3 loop: CASSATRLAGNTGELFF. V usage is TRBV19 and J usage is TRBJ2-2; TCRdb's D call of TRBD2 is untestable without DNA. CDR1 and CDR2 from the germline V gene are LNHDA and SQIVND (reference sequence). This CDR3 has 17 amino acids.

This clonotype is identified as medium-sized (0.01 to 0.1%) from frequency. The gene calls are TRBV12-5 and TRBJ2-1; TCRdb outputs TRBD2, but without DNA this stays unchecked. The CDR3 is 19 amino acids. CDR1 is LGHNT and CDR2 is FRNRAP in the germline V gene. CDR3 residues: CASGLFPGGPSNSYNEQFF.

This clonotype shows up as medium-sized by frequency. The chain carries TRBV7-8 and TRBJ2-7. Germline loops: CDR1 SGHVS, CDR2 FQNEAQ. This CDR3 region has 12 residues. The CDR3 here is CASSTGSFGQYF.

This clonotype is deemed medium-sized by its frequency. V and J are TRBV20-1 and TRBJ2-5; the TCRdb D gene call, TRBD1, has no DNA to confirm it. Germline values: CDR1 DFQATT, CDR2 SNEGSKA (reference sequence). This CDR3 comprises 13 residues. CDR3 in amino acids: CSAPPPFKETQYF.

In terms of frequency, this clonotype is medium-sized. This chain links TRBV25-1 with TRBJ1-5; the D call from TCRdb, TRBD1, cannot be confirmed without DNA. Germline V gives CDR1 MGHDK, CDR2 SYGVNS. The CDR3 has 13 amino acids. The CDR3 loop reads CASSEPGSQPQHF.

The chain couples TRBV6-6 to TRBJ2-3; absent DNA, TCRdb's TRBD2 call cannot be checked. The length of the CDR3 is 16 residues. Germline V CDR1 and CDR2: MNHNY, SVGAGI (reference sequence). CDR3 amino acids: CASSRYSGRDTDTQYF.

This clonotype is deemed medium-sized by its frequency. V gene TRBV7-9 combines with J gene TRBJ2-1; absent DNA, TCRdb's TRBD2 call cannot be checked. This CDR3 spans 19 amino acids. Per the germline V gene, CDR1 is SEHNR and CDR2 is FQNEAQ (reference sequence). This CDR3 reads CASSFPGTSGSSPYNEQFF.

This clonotype is deemed medium-sized by its frequency. The V call is TRBV29-1, the J call TRBJ2-5; the TRBD1 assignment by TCRdb is unverifiable without DNA. Per germline, CDR1 SQVTM and CDR2 ANQGSEA. The CDR3 runs 13 residues. Here the CDR3 reads CSAGTESEETQYF.

This clonotype is deemed medium-sized by its frequency. The CDR3 loop reads CSVRGLLFGETQYF. This rearrangement joins TRBV29-1 to TRBJ2-5. The length of the CDR3 is 14 residues. The germline gives CDR1 SQVTM, CDR2 ANQGSEA.

V is TRBV7-8 and J is TRBJ2-1. Germline CDR1 and CDR2: SGHVS and FQNEAQ. CDR3 length: 14 residues. The CDR3 sequence is CASSLAGSYNEQFF.

The genes are TRBV9 and TRBJ1-6. Per the germline V gene, CDR1 is SGDLS and CDR2 is YYNGEE. The length of the CDR3 is 15 residues. The CDR3 reads CASSYEGKTNSPLHF.

This clonotype shows up as medium-sized by frequency. The chain joins TRBV6-5 to TRBJ2-1; the D gene TCRdb calls, TRBD2, cannot be checked with no DNA. Germline assignment: CDR1 MNHEY and CDR2 SVGAGI. The CDR3 spans 13 residues. Here the CDR3 reads CASSYTSGREEFF.

According to its frequency, this clonotype is medium-sized. The chain employs TRBV25-1 and TRBJ2-2; without DNA, the TCRdb call of TRBD2 cannot be checked. The CDR3 covers 11 residues. The germline gives CDR1 MGHDK, CDR2 SYGVNS. Here the CDR3 reads CASWRGGELFF.

In terms of frequency, this clonotype is medium-sized. CDR3 region: CASSSDWTAGDGYTF. The chain couples TRBV6-2 or TRBV6-3 to TRBJ1-2; TCRdb's D call of TRBD1 is untestable without DNA. The CDR3 has 15 amino acids. In germline, CDR1 is MNHEY, CDR2 SVGEGT.

This clonotype is classed as medium-sized (0.01 to 0.1%) by frequency. The rearrangement uses TRBV21-1 and TRBJ2-5; TCRdb names TRBD2, which stays unverified in the absence of DNA. TRBV21-1 is deemed a pseudogene. The length of the CDR3 is 19 residues. The CDR3 here is CASSNGARSWRARRETQYF.

The V call is TRBV20-1, the J call TRBJ1-2; the TCRdb call, TRBD1, lacks DNA for checking. The CDR3 has 12 residues. Germline lookup yields CDR1 DFQATT and CDR2 SNEGSKA (reference sequence). CDR3 residues: CSAERGFDGYTF.

According to its frequency, this clonotype is medium-sized. The V gene is TRBV29-1, the J gene TRBJ1-2; TCRdb names TRBD1, which stays unverified in the absence of DNA. This CDR3 comprises 14 residues. Germline-derived CDR1 and CDR2 are SQVTM and ANQGSEA. The CDR3 reads CSVEDGQGRYGYTF.